The rows below give T cell receptor beta chains drawn from one sample of a study of T cells expressing NK-cell markers. Reprocessing the 5' RACE reads, TCRdb reports a single entry for every CDR3 protein and omits DNA. The sample's table shows under 600,000 distinct CDR3 sequences. The specimen sequenced was blood T cells: a sorted CD56 or NKG2C T cell subset, CD4+ or CD8+ T cells, or bulk PBMC T cells (not recorded which). These receptors came from a woman between 45 and 65 years old in good health. CDR3s include the opening cysteine and the closing phenylalanine or tryptophan.

TRBV12-3/TRBV12-4,TRBJ2-1,CASIQWGSGAQFF
TRBV29-1,TRBJ2-7,CSVTGTGKYEQYF
TRBV6-5,TRBJ2-5,CASSYALAGAGSAKTQYF
TRBV6-5,TRBJ2-7,CASEGQGNEQYF
TRBV30,TRBJ2-5,CAWSVGQIQETQYF
TRBV10-2,TRBJ2-3,CASALAGTNADTQYF
TRBV20-1,TRBJ2-3,CSARASKSITDTQYF
TRBV29-1,TRBJ2-1,CSATGGTGNNEQFF
TRBV20-1,TRBJ2-1,CSVDGLAPLRSYNEQFF
TRBV18,TRBJ2-1,CASSQDYLDEQFF
TRBV11-2,TRBJ1-4,CASSLGALRAGEKLFF
TRBV14,TRBJ1-1,CASSQVQGARSTEAFF
TRBV5-5,TRBJ2-3,CASSQGLAGGAPTDTQYF
TRBV5-1,TRBJ1-1,CASSLYRQGNTEAFF
TRBV5-1,TRBJ2-5,CASSVTRETQYF
TRBV11-3,TRBJ2-1,CASSDRLAGARQFF
TRBV12-5,TRBJ2-1,CASGLPGLVREQFF
TRBV5-1,TRBJ2-3,CASSLNPQDTQYF
TRBV5-1,TRBJ2-7,CASSWTGGPYEQYF
TRBV24-1,TRBJ2-7,CATSGAKGASQYEQYF
TRBV10-3,TRBJ2-3,CAISEPAGVTDTQYF
TRBV6-5,TRBJ1-4,CASRGTRVTRGKLFF
TRBV19,TRBJ1-3,CASSIGTIADTIYF
TRBV20-1,TRBJ2-3,CSAMRPGADTQYF
TRBV21-1,TRBJ2-5,CASSTTGVQETQYF
TRBV5-6,TRBJ2-4,CASSPSGRVYIQYF
TRBV5-1,TRBJ1-5,CASSLAPRESNQPQHF
TRBV12-3/TRBV12-4,TRBJ2-2,CASRPVGELFF
TRBV24-1,TRBJ1-4,CATSGPNRDRDEKLFF
TRBV7-9,TRBJ2-5,CASSLDSRVQETQYF
TRBV20-1,TRBJ1-1,CSARPWGQGATEAFF
TRBV2,TRBJ1-1,CASSETGGILKAFF
TRBV6-1,TRBJ2-2,CASIRGPNTGELFF
TRBV3-1,TRBJ2-1,CASSSKSGSGPDEQFF
TRBV10-3,TRBJ2-6,CAIKGESLSGANVLTF
TRBV19,TRBJ2-5,CASRPGRGGETQYF
TRBV5-1,TRBJ2-5,CASSLYGAQETQYF
TRBV2,TRBJ2-7,CASSEDRPSSYEQYF
TRBV30,TRBJ2-1,CAWRLVDSRASYNEQFF
TRBV12-3/TRBV12-4,TRBJ2-1,CASSPRTSGMREQFF